The 10 T cell receptor beta chains below come from one sample, sequenced in a study of beta chain features in type 1 diabetes (dated by TCRdb to 2016 to 2019). Points the paper makes about the study in general: A moderate but significant shortening of TCRB CDR3 length was observed in type 1 diabetes patients in all four CD4+ subsets.

Library preparation was by the immunoSEQ multiplex PCR assay. The High Capacity cDNA Reverse Transcription Kit was used to reverse transcribe all of the isolated RNA, meaning that expressed TCRB transcripts were what got sequenced. Not all clones reach the TCRdb copy of this immuneACCESS table, which keeps in-frame sequences only. Checked studies attribute under half of the gap to unresolved V genes and leave the rest unexplained. The sample table contains some 150,000 clones; only one count was recorded for roughly an eighth of them. 1.3% of the sample rests with the top ten. For these TCRs, the target antigens are not known. The specimen sequenced was central memory CD4+ T cells from blood. The receptors come from a man aged 18 to 30 with type 1 diabetes.

In its sample, this clone was seen a few times. The chain uses TRBV5-1 and TRBJ1-6, with 8 positions matching TRBD1. V lost 6 bases to trimming and J lost 8 bases; unmatched junction nucleotides: 7. This CDR3 spans 14 amino acids. Germline values: CDR1 SGHRS, CDR2 YFSETQ. The chain's CDR3 is CASTPDRVDSPLHF. The CDR3 coding sequence is TGCGCCAGCACCCCGGACAGGGTTGATTCACCCCTCCACTTT.

There are many counts of this clone. The gene calls are TRBV10-3 and TRBJ2-4; 8 bases agree with TRBD1. The ends lost 5 bases at V and 7 bases at J; junction bases unmatched: 7. Germline-derived CDR1 and CDR2 are ENHRY and SYGVKD. This CDR3 comprises 14 residues. The CDR3: CAISPSTGDNIQYF. The CDR3 DNA reads TGTGCCATCAGTCCATCGACAGGGGACAACATTCAGTACTTC.

The rearrangement joins TRBV4-2 to TRBJ2-3; D might be TRBD1 or TRBD2, each matching 5 bases. The CDR3 is made up of 17 amino acids. CDR1 is LGHNA, CDR2 YNFKEQ, per germline. V lost 1 base and J lost 0, with 14 bases in between. CDR3 DNA: TGTGCCAGCAGCCAAGTCAACCAGGGAGTGAGCACAGATACGCAGTATTTT. This sequence encodes CASSQVNQGVSTDTQYF.

The rearrangement uses TRBV30 and TRBJ1-3; D is unresolved. Germline values: CDR1 GTSNPN, CDR2 SVGIG (reference sequence). The V end lost 0 bases, the J end lost 3 bases, and 9 bases lay between the germline ends. The CDR3 length is 14 residues. The CDR3 loop is CAWSVSVFGNTIYF. As DNA, the CDR3 is TGTGCCTGGAGTGTATCCGTCTTTGGAAACACCATATATTTT.

This clone has more than one count but fewer than ten. The rearrangement uses TRBV4-1 and TRBJ2-7, with 11 positions matching TRBD2. The length of the CDR3 is 15 residues. V shed 1 base, J shed 6 bases, and the junction held 5 bases outside the gene matches. CDR1 is MGHRA, CDR2 YSYEKL, per germline. CDR3 DNA sequence: TGCGCCAGCAGCCAAGGACTAGCGGGGCCTCGCGAGCAGTACTTC. Translating it yields CASSQGLAGPREQYF.

This clone occurred a few times. The chain employs TRBV27 and TRBJ1-5; no clear D. Trimming left V 6 bases short and J 2 bases short, with 11 bases between. Germline V CDR1 and CDR2: MNHEY, SMNVEV (reference sequence). This CDR3 spans 14 amino acids. In DNA form, the CDR3 reads TGTGCCAGCAGCTCGGGCGGGCGCAATCAGCCCCAGCATTTT. Translating gives CASSSGGRNQPQHF.

This clone was detected only a few times. V and J are TRBV30 and TRBJ1-1; a possible D gene is TRBD1 (6 bases). Looked up from germline, CDR1 is GTSNPN and CDR2 is SVGIG (reference sequence). The V gene lost 2 bases and the J gene lost 6 bases, with 22 bases spanning the gap. The length of the CDR3 is 16 residues. The CDR3 region is CAWSLPTGFSRAEAFF. Written as DNA, the CDR3 is TGTGCCTGGAGTCTCCCCACAGGGTTTAGTAGGGCTGAAGCTTTCTTT. The variable domain in full, with the rest retrieved from reference TRBV30 and TRBJ1-1, is SQTIHQWPATLVQPVGSPLSLECTVEGTSNPNLYWYRQAAGRGLQLLFYSVGIGQISSEVPQNLSASRPQDRQFILSSKKLLLSDSGFYLCAWSLPTGFSRAEAFFGQGTRLTVV.

V gene TRBV11-3 combines with J gene TRBJ2-3; tentative D call: TRBD2 (5 bases). Trimming removed 5 bases from V and 7 bases from J, with 7 bases in between. The CDR3 has 11 amino acids. Germline loops: CDR1 SGHNT, CDR2 YENEEA. The CDR3 DNA follows: TGTGCCAGCAGCGAGGGATATACGCAGTATTTT. Translated, it gives CASSEGYTQYF. Supplemented by reference TRBV11-3 and TRBJ2-3, the full variable domain reads EAGVVQSPRYKIIEKKQPVAFWCNPISGHNTLYWYLQNLGQGPELLIRYENEEAVDDSQLPKDRFSAERLKGVDSTLKIQPAELGDSAVYLCASSEGYTQYFGPGTRLTVL.

The DNA of the CDR3 is TGTGCCAGTAGTATACACGGGGGATATGCCTACGAGCAGTACTTC. It specifies CASSIHGGYAYEQYF. V and J are TRBV19 and TRBJ2-7; TRBD2 is a possible D gene (6 bases). CDR3 size: 15 residues. CDR1 is LNHDA and CDR2 is SQIVND in the germline V gene (reference sequence). Trimming stripped 2 bases from V and 2 bases from J, with 13 bases between.

This clone was found many times. This sequence joins TRBV4-1 and TRBJ2-7, with TRBD2 as a possible D gene (5 bases). In germline, CDR1 is MGHRA, CDR2 YSYEKL. Trimming took 0 bases from V and 4 from J, leaving 13 bases between them. The CDR3 loop spans 15 amino acids. CDR3 sequence: CASSQEPDWSYEQYF. In nucleotides, the CDR3 is TGCGCCAGCAGCCAAGAACCGGACTGGTCATACGAGCAGTACTTC.